This T cell receptor beta chain was sequenced for a study of blood T cell repertoires in COVID-19. The CDR3 has 13 residues. V was cut by 2 bases and J by 4 bases, with 8 bases left in between. Germline assignment: CDR1 MNHNS and CDR2 SASEGT. Profiled with immunoSEQ multiplex PCR; TCRdb holds only in-frame clones, not every one. Of 70,000 to 95,000 clones detected, almost 95% appear once; the ten largest clones hold 6.3%. This TCR was sampled from a woman in her fifties or sixties with active COVID-19. The chain employs TRBV6-1 and TRBJ1-2; D is ambiguous. Input material: peripheral blood. The CDR3 DNA is TGTGCCAGCAGTGAACAGGCGACCTATGGCTACACCTTC. It specifies CASSEQATYGYTF.